This is a list of T cell receptor beta chains from one sample in a study of human T cells and chemical hapten exposure. TCRdb processed the RACE reads anew with MiXCR; each CDR3 protein has one entry. The sample carries about 49,000 distinct CDR3 sequences, roughly 9.5% recorded once. The material sequenced was whole blood, taken in connection with sensitization to the hapten diphenylcyclopropenone (DPC). Receptors originate from a woman between 45 and 60 years old with alopecia areata. Some clones in this sample may be carry-over from other donors' samples. CDR3s include the opening cysteine and the closing phenylalanine or tryptophan. The D gene is left open where the match is weak. Where a row states a size, it is once, few, many or the class of an expanded clone; other rows omit it.

size,J,V,D,CDR3,DNA
many,TRBJ2-7,TRBV11-2,NA,CASSLDLLVDEQYF,TGTGCCAGCAGCTTAGACCTACTTGTTGACGAGCAGTACTTC
many,TRBJ2-5,TRBV20-1,TRBD2,CSARVAGGPQETQYF,TGCAGTGCTAGAGTAGCGGGGGGGCCCCAAGAGACCCAGTACTTC
NA,TRBJ1-5,TRBV18,NA,CASSPPMIPGGQPQHF,TGTGCCAGCTCACCACCTATGATCCCGGGCGGTCAGCCCCAGCATTTT
few,TRBJ1-5,TRBV7-2,NA,CASSFTGVNQPQHF,TGTGCCAGCAGCTTCACCGGGGTCAATCAGCCCCAGCATTTT
many,TRBJ2-7,TRBV2,NA,CASSEWAGTGEQYF,TGTGCCAGCAGTGAGTGGGCAGGGACGGGCGAGCAGTACTTC
many,TRBJ2-7,TRBV12-3/TRBV12-4,NA,CASSPRASYSYEQYF,TGTGCCAGCAGTCCCCGAGCGAGTTACTCCTACGAGCAGTACTTC
many,TRBJ1-4,TRBV29-1,NA,CSAAGPTNEKLFF,TGCAGCGCTGCAGGACCAACTAATGAAAAACTGTTTTTT
many,TRBJ1-2,TRBV28,NA,CASSLRRGSYF,TGTGCCAGCAGTTTACGCAGGGGTTCATACTTC
few,TRBJ2-7,TRBV27,TRBD2,CASSLSMGLNYEQYF,TGTGCCAGCAGTTTATCGATGGGACTAAACTACGAGCAGTACTTC
many,TRBJ2-1,TRBV10-2,TRBD2,CASSEPRGLANHEQFF,TGCGCCAGCAGTGAGCCTAGGGGACTAGCAAACCATGAGCAGTTCTTC
NA,TRBJ1-2,TRBV2,TRBD1,CASSLGQGSGYTF,TGTGCCAGCAGTCTGGGACAGGGAAGCGGCTACACCTTC
NA,TRBJ1-4,TRBV5-3,NA,CARSTGRTEEKLFF,TGTGCCAGAAGCACCGGGAGGACGGAGGAAAAACTGTTTTTT
few,TRBJ2-1,TRBV11-2,TRBD2,CASSSIAGGYNEQFF,TGTGCCAGCAGCTCCATAGCGGGGGGGTACAATGAGCAGTTCTTC
many,TRBJ2-3,TRBV20-1,TRBD2,CSARTGTSRDTQYF,TGCAGTGCTAGAACCGGGACTAGTAGGGATACGCAGTATTTT
many,TRBJ2-1,TRBV20-1,TRBD2,CSGTGRIYNEQFF,TGCAGTGGGACCGGGAGGATTTACAATGAGCAGTTCTTC
many,TRBJ2-4,TRBV7-2,TRBD2,CASSLRVGGRGRPKNIQYF,TGTGCCAGCAGCTTACGTGTCGGCGGGAGAGGGAGGCCCAAAAACATTCAGTACTTC
many,TRBJ1-4,TRBV18,TRBD1,CASSSTGRNEKLFF,TGTGCCAGCTCATCGACAGGGAGGAATGAAAAACTGTTTTTT
few,TRBJ2-2,TRBV7-2,NA,CASSLLGTTNTGELFF,TGTGCCAGCAGCTTACTAGGGACCACAAACACCGGGGAGCTGTTTTTT
many,TRBJ1-5,TRBV2,NA,CASSDKNRDSNQPQHF,TGTGCCAGCAGTGATAAAAACAGGGATAGCAATCAGCCCCAGCATTTT
few,TRBJ2-5,TRBV29-1,NA,CSVETQETQYF,TGCAGCGTTGAGACTCAGGAGACCCAGTACTTC
many,TRBJ1-5,TRBV27,NA,CASSFLQNQPQHF,TGTGCCAGCAGTTTCCTGCAGAATCAGCCCCAGCATTTT
many,TRBJ2-7,TRBV5-5,NA,CASALGVSSYEQYF,TGTGCCAGCGCATTGGGCGTTAGCTCCTACGAGCAGTACTTC
NA,TRBJ2-3,TRBV6-2/TRBV6-3,TRBD2,CASRDHWTSGRDTQYF,TGTGCCAGCAGAGACCACTGGACTAGCGGGAGAGATACGCAGTATTTT
many,TRBJ2-3,TRBV5-8,NA,CASTYPSGTDTQYF,TGTGCCAGCACCTACCCCTCGGGCACAGATACGCAGTATTTT
few,TRBJ2-7,TRBV5-4,TRBD1,CASSLRIGTGGSYEQYF,TGTGCCAGCAGCTTGCGGATAGGGACAGGGGGCTCCTACGAGCAGTACTTC
many,TRBJ2-3,TRBV20-1,TRBD2,CSARVAGGVDTQYF,TGCAGTGCTAGAGTGGCGGGAGGGGTAGATACGCAGTATTTT
many,TRBJ2-3,TRBV5-4,NA,CASSLPNTDTQYF,TGTGCCAGCAGCTTACCTAACACAGATACGCAGTATTTT
NA,TRBJ2-7,TRBV29-1,NA,CSVVRGDYEQYF,TGCAGCGTTGTAAGAGGTGACTACGAGCAGTACTTC
NA,TRBJ1-5,TRBV10-2,NA,CASSESGLNQPQHF,TGCGCCAGCAGTGAGTCAGGGCTCAATCAGCCCCAGCATTTT
few,TRBJ2-2,TRBV9,TRBD2,CASSMTSGTTGELFF,TGTGCCAGCAGCATGACTAGCGGGACAACCGGGGAGCTGTTTTTT
many,TRBJ1-2,TRBV18,NA,CASSPSGDYGYTF,TGTGCCAGCTCACCCAGTGGGGACTATGGCTACACCTTC
many,TRBJ2-5,TRBV5-1,NA,CASSLDVGEEETQYF,TGCGCCAGCAGCTTGGATGTGGGAGAAGAAGAGACCCAGTACTTC